The rows below give T cell receptor beta chains drawn from one sample of a study of blood T cell repertoires in COVID-19. Measured with immunoSEQ multiplex PCR; TCRdb has only the in-frame clones, and not every one. The sample lists under 300,000 clones, 90% occurring once. The sample was peripheral blood. These receptors came from a woman aged 60-75 years with COVID-19, enrolled during active disease. Both conserved end residues are part of each CDR3. A D gene is named only where the DNA matches it firmly. Not every row has a clone size; where given, it reads once, few, many or a size class.

CDR3 DNA	CDR3 protein	clone size	J gene	D gene	V gene
TGTGCCAGCAGCTTATCACAGTGGCTTCCCCTAGCCAAAAACATTCAGTACTTC	CASSLSQWLPLAKNIQYF	NA	TRBJ2-4	NA	TRBV7-8
TGTGCCAGCAGCCAATTGGACAGCCGGGGCTACACCTTC	CASSQLDSRGYTF	NA	TRBJ1-2	NA	TRBV3-1/TRBV3-2
TGCGCCAGCAGCTTGGGGAGCACAACAACTAATGAAAAACTGTTTTTT	CASSLGSTTTNEKLFF	NA	TRBJ1-4	NA	TRBV5-1
TGTGCCAGCAGTTTAAGGAAGGACAGGGATCAGCCCCAGCATTTT	CASSLRKDRDQPQHF	NA	TRBJ1-5	TRBD1	TRBV27
TGTGCCAGCAGTTTATCGCGCAGGGGGTTCTACGAGCAGTACTTC	CASSLSRRGFYEQYF	NA	TRBJ2-7	TRBD1	TRBV27
TGCGCCAGCAGCAGAAACGCGAGCGGGGTAAATCAAAATGAGCAGTTCTTC	CASSRNASGVNQNEQFF	few	TRBJ2-1	TRBD2	TRBV5-1
TGTGCCAGCTCCCCCGCGGGATTTCACGAGCAGTACTTC	CASSPAGFHEQYF	once	TRBJ2-7	NA	TRBV6-5
TGCACCAGCAGCCAAGATCGTTTACAGTATTTT	CTSSQDRLQYF	NA	TRBJ2-3	NA	TRBV1
TGTGCCAGCAGTTTATGGGCCAACCAAGAGACCCAGTACTTC	CASSLWANQETQYF	NA	TRBJ2-5	NA	TRBV27
TGTGCCATAAAAAGGGGGCCTTACCACAATGAGCAGTTCTTC	CAIKRGPYHNEQFF	NA	TRBJ2-1	TRBD1	TRBV27
TGTGCCAGCAGTTTAGACAGGGGATCGCCCCAGCATTTT	CASSLDRGSPQHF	NA	TRBJ1-5	TRBD1	TRBV12-3/TRBV12-4
TGCGCCAGCAGCCAAGGACAGAAACAAGAGACCCAGTACTTC	CASSQGQKQETQYF	NA	TRBJ2-5	NA	TRBV4-1
TGTGCCAGCAGTCCAGGGGGTGGGGAGCTGTTTTTT	CASSPGGGELFF	NA	TRBJ2-2	TRBD1	TRBV27
TGTGCCAGCAGTTCCGGGACTTCAAGAATCAATGAGCAGTTCTTC	CASSSGTSRINEQFF	many	TRBJ2-1	NA	TRBV5-8
TGTGCCAGCAGCCAAGATTGGAGGGGAAACATTCAGTACTTC	CASSQDWRGNIQYF	NA	TRBJ2-4	NA	TRBV3-1/TRBV3-2
TGTGCCAGTGGACAGGGGCATCAGCCCCAGCATTTT	CASGQGHQPQHF	NA	TRBJ1-5	TRBD1	TRBV19
TGCGCCAGCAGCCGGGGACATTTCACAGATACGCAGTATTTT	CASSRGHFTDTQYF	NA	TRBJ2-3	NA	TRBV4-1
TGTGCCAGCAGTCGTGGACACATGCTCGAAGCTTTCTTT	CASSRGHMLEAFF	NA	TRBJ1-1	NA	TRBV7-2
TGCGCCAGCAGCCAAGGGACAGGGTCCCCTAATCAGCCCCAGCATTTT	CASSQGTGSPNQPQHF	NA	TRBJ1-5	TRBD1	TRBV4-1
TGCGCCAGCAGCCAAGGAAACCCAGGATACGAGCAGTACTTC	CASSQGNPGYEQYF	NA	TRBJ2-7	NA	TRBV4-1
TGCGCCAGCAGCTTGGCTTACAGGGGCACTAGCACAGATACGCAGTATTTT	CASSLAYRGTSTDTQYF	NA	TRBJ2-3	TRBD1	TRBV5-1
TGTGCCATCAGTGAGATTATGGGACAGGGGAGGAAAGATACGCAGTATTTT	CAISEIMGQGRKDTQYF	NA	TRBJ2-3	TRBD1	TRBV10-3
TGCGCCAGCAGTCAATCTAGAGGAAGCGGAAGGGGGTACACTGAAGCTTTCTTT	CASSQSRGSGRGYTEAFF	NA	TRBJ1-1	NA	TRBV23-1
TGTGCCAGCAGCTTAGCGGGGGCCTCGAACACCGGGGAGCTGTTTTTT	CASSLAGASNTGELFF	NA	TRBJ2-2	NA	TRBV7-9
TGTGCCAGCAGCGGGCAGAAGGGGGACACCATATATTTT	CASSGQKGDTIYF	once	TRBJ1-3	NA	TRBV7-2
TGCGCCAGCAGCTTACCGACACCGAACAACTATGGCTACACCTTC	CASSLPTPNNYGYTF	NA	TRBJ1-2	NA	TRBV5-1
TGTGCCAGCTCACCATTGGGGGCCAACACTGAAGCTTTCTTT	CASSPLGANTEAFF	NA	TRBJ1-1	NA	TRBV18
TGTGCCAGCAGCTTATCTATGAACACTGAAGCTTTCTTT	CASSLSMNTEAFF	few	TRBJ1-1	NA	TRBV11-3
TGTGCCAGCAGCAGCCCCCTGCGCGGGGGGACTATCGGGGAGCTGTTTTTT	CASSSPLRGGTIGELFF	NA	TRBJ2-2	TRBD2	TRBV7-9
TGTGCCAGCAGCCAAGATACAGGGCTGAATGAAAAACTGTTTTTT	CASSQDTGLNEKLFF	NA	TRBJ1-4	NA	TRBV3-1/TRBV3-2
TGTGCCAGCAGCCAGTGGGGAGATCAGCCCCAGCATTTT	CASSQWGDQPQHF	once	TRBJ1-5	NA	TRBV7-2
TGTGCCTGCAACCCGGGGACTAACAATGAGCAGTTCTTC	CACNPGTNNEQFF	NA	TRBJ2-1	TRBD2	TRBV10-3
TGCGCCAGCAACACAGGGGGGACCGATACGCAGTATTTT	CASNTGGTDTQYF	NA	TRBJ2-3	TRBD1	TRBV4-1
TGTGCCAGCAGCTTAATGGCAGGTAGCACAGATACGCAGTATTTT	CASSLMAGSTDTQYF	NA	TRBJ2-3	NA	TRBV7-3
TGTGCCAGCTCACGGCAGGGGAACACTGAAGCTTTCTTT	CASSRQGNTEAFF	few	TRBJ1-1	NA	TRBV18
TGTGCCAGTAGTCCACAGACAGGGGTGGAGACCCAGTACTTC	CASSPQTGVETQYF	NA	TRBJ2-5	TRBD1	TRBV19
TGCGCCAGCAGCTTGGCCACTAGCGGGGGGTTTGAGCAGTTCTTC	CASSLATSGGFEQFF	NA	TRBJ2-1	TRBD2	TRBV5-1
TGTGCCGTACAGGGGCTGAACACTGAAGCTTTCTTT	CAVQGLNTEAFF	NA	TRBJ1-1	TRBD1	TRBV5-4
TGTGCCAGCAGCTCCTCCGGGGTAAGAACCTACGAGCAGTACTTC	CASSSSGVRTYEQYF	NA	TRBJ2-7	NA	TRBV7-9
TGTGCCAGCAGCTTAGTTCGGTTCCGTAGCGGGGGGACGGCGTACTTC	CASSLVRFRSGGTAYF	NA	TRBJ2-5	TRBD2	TRBV7-8
TGTGCCAGCAGCGTCGATCCAAACTCCGACTATGGCTACACCTTC	CASSVDPNSDYGYTF	NA	TRBJ1-2	NA	TRBV9
TGTGCCAGTAGTCTTGGACAGGGCCTTCCCACCTTC	CASSLGQGLPTF	NA	TRBJ1-2	TRBD1	TRBV19
TGTGCCAGCAGCTTGGCTAGCGGGGGCACAGATACGCAGTATTTT	CASSLASGGTDTQYF	NA	TRBJ2-3	TRBD2	TRBV7-9
TGTGCCAGCAGCCAATTTACCGGGAGGGAAGCTTTCTTT	CASSQFTGREAFF	NA	TRBJ1-1	NA	TRBV4-2
TGTGCCAGCAGCCAGGGGCTGGGATACGAGCAGTACTTC	CASSQGLGYEQYF	NA	TRBJ2-7	NA	TRBV4-2
TGTGCCAGCAGTTATATAGCTACAGGCGGACCTTCTGGTGGCTACACCTTC	CASSYIATGGPSGGYTF	once	TRBJ1-2	NA	TRBV6-2/TRBV6-3
TGTGCCAGCAGCCGAGACACAGGGGGAGGCTACACCTTC	CASSRDTGGGYTF	NA	TRBJ1-2	TRBD1	TRBV4-2
TGTGCCAGCAGCTTATTATTCACCGGGGAGCTGTTTTTT	CASSLLFTGELFF	NA	TRBJ2-2	NA	TRBV7-2
TGTGCCAGCAGCTTAGTGGCGGGGGGGTTTATAGATACGCAGTATTTT	CASSLVAGGFIDTQYF	NA	TRBJ2-3	TRBD2	TRBV7-2
TGTGCCAGCAGCCCCCAGGACAGGGGAGTAGATGGCTACACCTTC	CASSPQDRGVDGYTF	NA	TRBJ1-2	TRBD1	TRBV3-1/TRBV3-2
TGCAGTGCGGGAGGGGCTGGCTACACCTTC	CSAGGAGYTF	NA	TRBJ1-2	NA	TRBV20-1
TGCAGCGTTGAGTTTACGGGGGCTAACTATGGCTACACCTTC	CSVEFTGANYGYTF	NA	TRBJ1-2	NA	TRBV29-1
TGTGCCAGCAGCCGGGACACGAATGAAAAACTGTTTTTT	CASSRDTNEKLFF	once	TRBJ1-4	NA	TRBV5-4
TGCGCCAGCAGCCCGCCCGGGACAGATACGCAGTATTTT	CASSPPGTDTQYF	NA	TRBJ2-3	NA	TRBV4-1
TGTGCCAGCTCACCATATACCGGTTACGAGCAGTACTTC	CASSPYTGYEQYF	few	TRBJ2-7	NA	TRBV18
TGTGCCACCAGCGGAGGACAGGGAGGCACTAATGAAAAACTGTTTTTT	CATSGGQGGTNEKLFF	once	TRBJ1-4	TRBD1	TRBV15
TGTGCCAGCAGCTTAGGGACAGGGGGACAGCCCCAGCATTTT	CASSLGTGGQPQHF	NA	TRBJ1-5	TRBD1	TRBV5-4
TGTGCCAGTAGTATCGACAGGGAGTTTCAGCCCCAGCATTTT	CASSIDREFQPQHF	once	TRBJ1-5	TRBD1	TRBV19
TGTGCCAGCAGTTCCCCGGGACAGCCCGGGGGCTATGGCTACACCTTC	CASSSPGQPGGYGYTF	NA	TRBJ1-2	TRBD1	TRBV6-2/TRBV6-3